A selection of T cell receptor beta chains follows, all from one sample in a study of OX40 agonist ivuxolimab in advanced cancers. Data came from immunoSEQ multiplex PCR; TCRdb stores just in-frame clones and leaves some out. The repertoire consists of about 110,000 clones, with 85% to 95% occurring once and the leading ten covering around 0.64%. The material sequenced was CD4+ or CD8+ T cells sorted from blood, taken in a trial of the OX40 agonist ivuxolimab. These receptor sequences come from an adult with an advanced solid tumor such as melanoma, head and neck, liver or kidney cancer. Both conserved end residues are part of each CDR3. The D gene is left open where the match is weak. Size tells how often a clone was seen (once, few, many) or the class of an expanded clone, and some rows leave it out.

d_call | j_call | clone_size | v_call | cdr3_aa | cdr3_nt
- | TRBJ2-5 | - | TRBV5-1 | CASSWGARDSQETQYF | TGCGCCAGCAGCTGGGGGGCCCGGGACAGCCAGGAGACCCAGTACTTC
TRBD2 | TRBJ2-5 | - | TRBV19 | CASSISWTSGTIQETQYF | TGTGCCAGTAGTATTTCATGGACTAGCGGGACGATCCAAGAGACCCAGTACTTC
- | TRBJ1-1 | - | TRBV10-3 | CAISEGDYTEAFF | TGTGCCATCAGTGAAGGGGATTACACTGAAGCTTTCTTT
TRBD1 | TRBJ1-5 | - | TRBV19 | CASNPDRGLAPQHF | TGTGCCAGTAACCCGGACAGGGGTCTCGCTCCCCAGCATTTT
TRBD2 | TRBJ2-7 | - | TRBV5-1 | CASSLDLRSGSAEQYF | TGCGCCAGCAGCTTGGATCTGCGGAGCGGGAGCGCCGAGCAGTACTTC
TRBD1 | TRBJ2-1 | - | TRBV19 | CASSPLRGHSYNEQFF | TGTGCCAGTAGTCCCCTGAGGGGGCACTCCTACAATGAGCAGTTCTTC
- | TRBJ2-3 | once | TRBV4-2 | CASSLEGGGMDTQYF | TGTGCCAGCAGCTTAGAGGGGGGGGGCATGGATACGCAGTATTTT
TRBD1 | TRBJ2-7 | - | TRBV27 | CASSFLDRGKSAYEQYF | TGTGCCAGCAGTTTCTTGGACAGGGGTAAGTCCGCCTACGAGCAGTACTTC
- | TRBJ1-1 | once | TRBV14 | CASSPDSGRGTEAFF | TGTGCCAGCAGCCCCGATTCAGGGAGGGGTACTGAAGCTTTCTTT
TRBD1 | TRBJ1-4 | - | TRBV6-5 | CASSRDREGEKLFF | TGTGCCAGCAGTCGGGACAGGGAAGGGGAAAAACTGTTTTTT
- | TRBJ1-2 | - | TRBV5-6 | CASSLEVGGNYGYTF | TGTGCCAGCAGCTTGGAAGTAGGGGGTAACTATGGCTACACCTTC
- | TRBJ1-6 | - | TRBV4-1 | CASSQEITYNSPLHF | TGCGCCAGCAGCCAAGAGATCACCTATAATTCACCCCTCCACTTT
TRBD2 | TRBJ2-5 | - | TRBV5-6 | CASSWGLAGETQYF | TGTGCCAGCAGCTGGGGACTAGCTGGAGAGACCCAGTACTTC
- | TRBJ1-5 | - | TRBV30 | CAWSVRGGSGSQPQHF | TGTGCCTGGAGTGTACGCGGAGGGTCTGGCAGTCAGCCCCAGCATTTT
TRBD1 | TRBJ1-2 | - | TRBV5-1 | CASSLGGGEYGYTF | TGCGCCAGCAGCTTGGGAGGGGGCGAATATGGCTACACCTTC
TRBD2 | TRBJ2-1 | - | TRBV5-1 | CASSSAGNFYNEQFF | TGCGCCAGCAGTTCAGCGGGGAACTTTTACAATGAGCAGTTCTTC
- | TRBJ2-7 | few | TRBV10-1 | CASSELTGLGQYF | TGCGCCAGCAGTGAGTTAACGGGGTTGGGGCAGTACTTC
- | TRBJ2-5 | - | TRBV19 | CASSIGGQTQETQYF | TGTGCCAGTAGTATAGGCGGTCAGACCCAAGAGACCCAGTACTTC
- | TRBJ2-7 | - | TRBV4-1 | CASSLIGGRSFYEQYF | TGCGCCAGCAGCCTCATAGGCGGCAGGAGCTTCTACGAGCAGTACTTC
- | TRBJ1-1 | - | TRBV30 | CAWQQGEAFF | TGTGCCTGGCAACAGGGTGAAGCTTTCTTT
TRBD2 | TRBJ2-7 | - | TRBV11-2 | CASSSLAGGSYEQYF | TGTGCCAGCAGCTCACTAGCGGGAGGGTCCTACGAGCAGTACTTC
TRBD2 | TRBJ2-3 | - | TRBV19 | CASSMPSGGNTQYF | TGTGCCAGTAGTATGCCTAGCGGGGGGAATACGCAGTATTTT
TRBD1 | TRBJ1-4 | - | TRBV5-1 | CASSPGQHREKLFF | TGCGCCAGCAGCCCGGGACAGCATCGCGAAAAACTGTTTTTT
- | TRBJ1-5 | - | TRBV27 | CASSLQVGVQPQHF | TGTGCCAGCAGTTTACAAGTGGGGGTTCAGCCCCAGCATTTT
- | TRBJ2-3 | - | TRBV5-1 | CASRGSTDTQYF | TGCGCCAGCAGAGGGAGCACAGATACGCAGTATTTT
- | TRBJ2-5 | - | TRBV9 | CASSEPRETQYF | TGTGCCAGCAGCGAGCCCCGAGAGACCCAGTACTTC
TRBD1 | TRBJ1-2 | - | TRBV19 | CASIDRVDGYTF | TGTGCCAGTATAGACAGGGTGGATGGCTACACCTTC
- | TRBJ2-7 | - | TRBV2 | CASSEASSQYF | TGTGCCAGCAGTGAAGCGTCTAGCCAGTACTTC
- | TRBJ1-1 | - | TRBV2 | CASSGGYEAFF | TGTGCCAGCAGTGGGGGTTATGAAGCTTTCTTT
- | TRBJ1-3 | - | TRBV6-5 | CATNVGGTGNTIYF | TGTGCCACCAACGTGGGGGGAACAGGAAACACCATATATTTT
- | TRBJ2-3 | once | TRBV7-9 | CASSLWEAQYF | TGTGCCAGCAGCTTATGGGAGGCGCAGTATTTT
- | TRBJ1-3 | - | TRBV6-1 | CASSVGGNTIYF | TGTGCCAGCAGTGTCGGTGGAAACACCATATATTTT
TRBD2 | TRBJ2-7 | - | TRBV19 | CASSPPGLAGGRNEQYF | TGTGCCAGTAGTCCCCCCGGACTAGCGGGAGGGCGGAACGAGCAGTACTTC
TRBD2 | TRBJ2-5 | - | TRBV29-1 | CSVRREAETQYF | TGCAGCGTTCGGCGGGAGGCAGAGACCCAGTACTTC
- | TRBJ1-1 | - | TRBV21-1 | CASSKEKGQGASEAFF | TGTGCCAGCAGCAAAGAAAAGGGGCAGGGGGCCTCTGAAGCTTTCTTT
- | TRBJ1-3 | - | TRBV15 | CATSRDRVPGNTIYF | TGTGCCACCAGCAGAGACAGGGTCCCCGGAAACACCATATATTTT
- | TRBJ2-5 | - | TRBV18 | CASSEEKTQYF | TGTGCCAGCTCAGAAGAAAAGACCCAGTACTTC
TRBD1 | TRBJ1-1 | - | TRBV27 | CASSLSAGQGQAFF | TGTGCCAGCAGTTTAAGCGCGGGACAGGGGCAAGCTTTCTTT
- | TRBJ2-2 | once | TRBV19 | CASDPKIGTGELFF | TGTGCCAGTGATCCCAAGATAGGCACCGGGGAGCTGTTTTTT
- | TRBJ1-3 | - | TRBV7-2 | CASSPGRSSGNTIYF | TGTGCCAGCAGCCCGGGACGGAGCTCTGGAAACACCATATATTTT
- | TRBJ1-1 | - | TRBV5-1 | CASSLLQGANTEAFF | TGCGCCAGCAGCTTGTTACAGGGAGCGAACACTGAAGCTTTCTTT
- | TRBJ1-3 | - | TRBV5-6 | CASSLGMVSSGNTIYF | TGTGCCAGCAGCTTGGGAATGGTCTCCTCTGGAAACACCATATATTTT
TRBD2 | TRBJ2-7 | - | TRBV7-9 | CASSPRPAGGPGEQYF | TGTGCCAGCAGCCCCCGCCCAGCGGGAGGGCCGGGCGAGCAGTACTTC
TRBD1 | TRBJ2-5 | - | TRBV30 | CAGNEKGTGGQETQYF | TGTGCCGGCAATGAAAAAGGGACAGGGGGCCAAGAGACCCAGTACTTC
TRBD2 | TRBJ2-1 | - | TRBV7-6 | CASSSFPLAGGSEQFF | TGTGCCAGCAGCTCATTCCCCCTAGCGGGGGGGAGCGAGCAGTTCTTC
TRBD1 | TRBJ1-2 | once | TRBV6-6 | CASSPDRDYGYTF | TGTGCCAGCAGTCCAGACAGGGACTATGGCTACACCTTC
- | TRBJ2-7 | - | TRBV19 | CASSGLSYEQYF | TGTGCCAGTAGTGGTCTCTCCTACGAGCAGTACTTC
- | TRBJ2-5 | - | TRBV5-1 | CASSSQGRGLETQYF | TGCGCCAGCAGCTCTCAGGGACGGGGCCTAGAGACCCAGTACTTC
- | TRBJ2-4 | - | TRBV14 | CASSQVLQDNIQYF | TGTGCCAGCAGCCAGGTACTCCAGGACAACATTCAGTACTTC
- | TRBJ2-2 | - | TRBV30 | CAWGPIEGGELFF | TGTGCCTGGGGACCTATTGAGGGCGGGGAGCTGTTTTTT
TRBD1 | TRBJ2-5 | - | TRBV19 | CASSPSWGTGTFQETQYF | TGTGCCAGTAGTCCGTCCTGGGGGACAGGGACATTCCAAGAGACCCAGTACTTC